This T cell receptor beta chain was sequenced during a study of OX40 agonist ivuxolimab in advanced cancers. Clones were read by immunoSEQ multiplex PCR, and TCRdb kept only the in-frame ones, dropping some. The sample consists of under 55,000 clones, around 85% of them appearing once. V dropped 3 bases and J dropped 4; count of bases not matched to a gene: 5. This CDR3 comprises 14 residues. Germline loops: CDR1 KGHSH, CDR2 LQKENI. The specimen was CD4+ or CD8+ T cells sorted from blood, collected in a trial of the OX40 agonist ivuxolimab. This chain links TRBV18 with TRBJ2-5; 7 bases are a match to TRBD1. The origin of this receptor is an adult with an advanced solid tumor such as melanoma, head and neck, liver or kidney cancer. This CDR3 is CASSPLRTGETQYF. CDR3 nucleotide sequence: TGTGCCAGCTCACCGCTTCGGACAGGAGAGACCCAGTACTTC.